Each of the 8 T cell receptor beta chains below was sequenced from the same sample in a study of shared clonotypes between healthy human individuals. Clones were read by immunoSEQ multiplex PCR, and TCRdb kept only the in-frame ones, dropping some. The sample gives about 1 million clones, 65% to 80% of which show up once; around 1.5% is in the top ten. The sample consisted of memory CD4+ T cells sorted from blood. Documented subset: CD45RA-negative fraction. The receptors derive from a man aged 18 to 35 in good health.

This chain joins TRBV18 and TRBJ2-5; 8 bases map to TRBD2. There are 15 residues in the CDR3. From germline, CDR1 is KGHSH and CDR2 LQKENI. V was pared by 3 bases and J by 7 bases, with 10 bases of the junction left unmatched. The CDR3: CASSPPGLGVGTQYF. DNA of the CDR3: TGTGCCAGCTCACCTCCGGGACTAGGGGTAGGGACCCAGTACTTC.

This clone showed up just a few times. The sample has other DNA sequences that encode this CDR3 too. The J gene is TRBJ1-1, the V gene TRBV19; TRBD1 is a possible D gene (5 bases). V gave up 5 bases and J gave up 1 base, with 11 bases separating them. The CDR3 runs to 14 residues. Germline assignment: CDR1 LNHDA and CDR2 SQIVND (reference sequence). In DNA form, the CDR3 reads TGTGCCAGTAGTCTCGGGACGGGGAACACTGAAGCTTTCTTT. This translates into CASSLGTGNTEAFF.

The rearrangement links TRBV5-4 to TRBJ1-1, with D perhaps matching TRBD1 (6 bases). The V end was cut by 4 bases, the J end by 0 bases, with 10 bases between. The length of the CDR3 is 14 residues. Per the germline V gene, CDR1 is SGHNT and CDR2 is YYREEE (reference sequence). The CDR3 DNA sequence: TGTGCCAGCAGCCCACAGGGCCTGAACACTGAAGCTTTCTTT. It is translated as CASSPQGLNTEAFF.

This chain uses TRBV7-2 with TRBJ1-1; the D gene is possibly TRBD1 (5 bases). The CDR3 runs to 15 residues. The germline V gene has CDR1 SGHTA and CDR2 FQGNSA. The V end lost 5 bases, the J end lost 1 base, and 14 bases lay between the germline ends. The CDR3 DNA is TGTGCCAGCAGCAAGGGGTGGAGTCCGAACACTGAAGCTTTCTTT. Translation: CASSKGWSPNTEAFF.

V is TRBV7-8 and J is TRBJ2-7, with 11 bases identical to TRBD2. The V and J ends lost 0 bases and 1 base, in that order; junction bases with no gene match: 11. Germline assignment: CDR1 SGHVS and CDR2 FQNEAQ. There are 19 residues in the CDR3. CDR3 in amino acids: CASSLALTSGRRTSYEQYF. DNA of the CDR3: TGTGCCAGCAGCTTAGCGTTAACTAGCGGGAGAAGAACTTCCTACGAGCAGTACTTC.

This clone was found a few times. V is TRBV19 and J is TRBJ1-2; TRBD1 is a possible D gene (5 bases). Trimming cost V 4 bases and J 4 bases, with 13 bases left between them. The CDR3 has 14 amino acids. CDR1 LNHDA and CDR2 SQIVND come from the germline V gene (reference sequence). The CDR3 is CASSNAGSVYGYTF. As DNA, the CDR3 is TGTGCCAGTAGTAACGCAGGGTCGGTCTATGGCTACACCTTC.

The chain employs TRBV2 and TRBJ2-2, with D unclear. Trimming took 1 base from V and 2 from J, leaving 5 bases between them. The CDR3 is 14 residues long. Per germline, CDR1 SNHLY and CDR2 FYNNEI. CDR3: CASSEGENTGELFF. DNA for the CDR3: TGTGCCAGCAGTGAAGGGGAAAACACCGGGGAGCTGTTTTTT.

CDR3 DNA sequence: TGTGCCAGCAGTGAAATGGCTAGCGGCGGCACAGATACGCAGTATTTT. It specifies CASSEMASGGTDTQYF. The chain joins TRBV2 to TRBJ2-3, with 7 bases that match TRBD2. There are 16 residues in the CDR3. CDR1 SNHLY and CDR2 FYNNEI come from the germline V gene. Trimming took 2 bases from V and 1 from J; bases not matched to a gene: 6.